These T cell receptor beta chains were read from a single sample in a study of cytomegalovirus exposure and HLA in healthy donors. Using immunoSEQ multiplex PCR, the repertoire was profiled, and TCRdb retains in-frame clones only, with some absent. The sample records around 150,000 clones, approximately 80% being singletons. Sequenced sample: PBMCs. The receptor source for this set is a man aged 30 to 39 in good health and CMV-seronegative. Each CDR3 is given with its conserved first and last residue. The D gene is left open where the match is weak. The listing skips clone size in some rows; elsewhere it reads once, few, many or a size class.

CDR3nt: TGTGCCAGCAGCAAGCGGACGGGGGAAGCTTTCTTT
CDR3aa: CASSKRTGEAFF
abundance: .
j_gene: TRBJ1-1
v_gene: TRBV7-2
d_gene: .

CDR3nt: TGCGCCACCCGGGACACCTCTGACTATGGCTACACCTTC
CDR3aa: CATRDTSDYGYTF
abundance: .
j_gene: TRBJ1-2
v_gene: TRBV5-1
d_gene: .

CDR3nt: TGTGCCAGCGGGGGACTAGCGGGTACAGATACGCAGTATTTT
CDR3aa: CASGGLAGTDTQYF
abundance: .
j_gene: TRBJ2-3
v_gene: TRBV28
d_gene: TRBD2

CDR3nt: TGTGCCTGGAGTCGACTAGTGGGGGATGAGCAGTTCTTC
CDR3aa: CAWSRLVGDEQFF
abundance: .
j_gene: TRBJ2-1
v_gene: TRBV30
d_gene: .

CDR3nt: TGTGCCAGCTCACCACCGTCTGTCGGGGAGCTGTTTTTT
CDR3aa: CASSPPSVGELFF
abundance: .
j_gene: TRBJ2-2
v_gene: TRBV18
d_gene: .

CDR3nt: TGCGCCAGCAGCTTTGACGCGGGAGGCCTGGGGGATGAGCAGTTCTTC
CDR3aa: CASSFDAGGLGDEQFF
abundance: .
j_gene: TRBJ2-1
v_gene: TRBV5-1
d_gene: TRBD2

CDR3nt: TGCGCCAGCAAACAGGGGGTTGGACAGCCCCAGCATTTT
CDR3aa: CASKQGVGQPQHF
abundance: .
j_gene: TRBJ1-5
v_gene: TRBV10-2
d_gene: TRBD1

CDR3nt: TGTGCCAGCTCACCTCTCGGGGCTGAAGCTTTCTTT
CDR3aa: CASSPLGAEAFF
abundance: .
j_gene: TRBJ1-1
v_gene: TRBV18
d_gene: .

CDR3nt: TGTGCCAGCAGCTTGGCATTTGGTAGCTCCTACGAGCAGTACTTC
CDR3aa: CASSLAFGSSYEQYF
abundance: few
j_gene: TRBJ2-7
v_gene: TRBV5-5
d_gene: .

CDR3nt: TGTGCCAGCAGCCCCCGGGCCTACGAGCAGTACTTC
CDR3aa: CASSPRAYEQYF
abundance: .
j_gene: TRBJ2-7
v_gene: TRBV9
d_gene: .

CDR3nt: TGTGCCAGCAGCCTTGGGCCCCCCACTGAAGCTTTCTTT
CDR3aa: CASSLGPPTEAFF
abundance: many
j_gene: TRBJ1-1
v_gene: TRBV6-1
d_gene: .

CDR3nt: TGTGCCACCAGCACACCGGGACAGCGGGAGGATACGCAGTATTTT
CDR3aa: CATSTPGQREDTQYF
abundance: .
j_gene: TRBJ2-3
v_gene: TRBV15
d_gene: .

CDR3nt: TGTGCCAGCATCGGGACAAACACTGAAGCTTTCTTT
CDR3aa: CASIGTNTEAFF
abundance: .
j_gene: TRBJ1-1
v_gene: TRBV5-4
d_gene: .

CDR3nt: TGTGCCAGTTTGAGACAGGGGGCGCGCCGGGAGCTGTTTTTT
CDR3aa: CASLRQGARRELFF
abundance: .
j_gene: TRBJ2-2
v_gene: TRBV19
d_gene: TRBD1

CDR3nt: TGTGCCAGCAGCCTCCCGGGACAGGGGAGTCAGCCCCAGCATTTT
CDR3aa: CASSLPGQGSQPQHF
abundance: few
j_gene: TRBJ1-5
v_gene: TRBV28
d_gene: TRBD1

CDR3nt: TGTGCCAGCAGCTGGGGAGGGACGGAGGGAGAGCAGTACTTC
CDR3aa: CASSWGGTEGEQYF
abundance: .
j_gene: TRBJ2-7
v_gene: TRBV7-9
d_gene: TRBD2

CDR3nt: TGTGCCTGGGTGACAGGGGAACGCGAGCAGTACTTC
CDR3aa: CAWVTGEREQYF
abundance: .
j_gene: TRBJ2-7
v_gene: TRBV30
d_gene: TRBD1

CDR3nt: TGCGCCAGCAGTAGGGACAGGGGGAGTTTATCTGGAAACACCATATATTTT
CDR3aa: CASSRDRGSLSGNTIYF
abundance: .
j_gene: TRBJ1-3
v_gene: TRBV5-1
d_gene: TRBD1

CDR3nt: TGTGCCAGCAGCACACTAGCGGGAGGAGCCGGGGAGCTGTTTTTT
CDR3aa: CASSTLAGGAGELFF
abundance: .
j_gene: TRBJ2-2
v_gene: TRBV5-5
d_gene: TRBD2

CDR3nt: TGCGCCAGCAGCCCGGCGGGGACAGAGAATGAAAAACTGTTTTTT
CDR3aa: CASSPAGTENEKLFF
abundance: few
j_gene: TRBJ1-4
v_gene: TRBV5-1
d_gene: TRBD1

CDR3nt: TGTGCCAGCAGTGGACAGGGCCGGGACGAAAAACTGTTTTTT
CDR3aa: CASSGQGRDEKLFF
abundance: .
j_gene: TRBJ1-4
v_gene: TRBV5-5
d_gene: TRBD1

CDR3nt: TGTGCCAGCAGCCAAGATCGAGGGCTCTATGGCTACACCTTC
CDR3aa: CASSQDRGLYGYTF
abundance: .
j_gene: TRBJ1-2
v_gene: TRBV14
d_gene: .

CDR3nt: TGTGCCAGCAGCTTATTGGAACTAGCGGTCAACACCGGGGAGCTGTTTTTT
CDR3aa: CASSLLELAVNTGELFF
abundance: few
j_gene: TRBJ2-2
v_gene: TRBV7-9
d_gene: TRBD2

CDR3nt: TGTGCCACCAGCAGAGATCTGGGGCCCTACGAGCAGTACTTC
CDR3aa: CATSRDLGPYEQYF
abundance: .
j_gene: TRBJ2-7
v_gene: TRBV15
d_gene: .

CDR3nt: TGTGCCGGTGGACTACCAAGGGGAGGGGCCAACGTCCTGACTTTC
CDR3aa: CAGGLPRGGANVLTF
abundance: .
j_gene: TRBJ2-6
v_gene: TRBV2
d_gene: .

CDR3nt: TGTGCCATCAGTGTAAAATACGGGACAGGGGGTCGGAACACTGAAGCTTTCTTT
CDR3aa: CAISVKYGTGGRNTEAFF
abundance: .
j_gene: TRBJ1-1
v_gene: TRBV10-3
d_gene: TRBD1

CDR3nt: TGCGCCAGCTCTTTTTCCGGGACAGGGGCTATTCAGTACTTC
CDR3aa: CASSFSGTGAIQYF
abundance: .
j_gene: TRBJ2-4
v_gene: TRBV5-1
d_gene: TRBD1

CDR3nt: TGTGCCAGTAGTATCCGGAGATCCCTTGGAAACACCATATATTTT
CDR3aa: CASSIRRSLGNTIYF
abundance: .
j_gene: TRBJ1-3
v_gene: TRBV19
d_gene: .

CDR3nt: TGTGCCAGCAGCCAGAGCCGGAGTAGCGGGAGTAGTAGGTCCGGGGAGCTGTTTTTT
CDR3aa: CASSQSRSSGSSRSGELFF
abundance: few
j_gene: TRBJ2-2
v_gene: TRBV14
d_gene: TRBD2

CDR3nt: TGTGCCAGTAGCCTCCGGGACAGATACTACGAGCAGTACTTC
CDR3aa: CASSLRDRYYEQYF
abundance: .
j_gene: TRBJ2-7
v_gene: TRBV19
d_gene: TRBD1